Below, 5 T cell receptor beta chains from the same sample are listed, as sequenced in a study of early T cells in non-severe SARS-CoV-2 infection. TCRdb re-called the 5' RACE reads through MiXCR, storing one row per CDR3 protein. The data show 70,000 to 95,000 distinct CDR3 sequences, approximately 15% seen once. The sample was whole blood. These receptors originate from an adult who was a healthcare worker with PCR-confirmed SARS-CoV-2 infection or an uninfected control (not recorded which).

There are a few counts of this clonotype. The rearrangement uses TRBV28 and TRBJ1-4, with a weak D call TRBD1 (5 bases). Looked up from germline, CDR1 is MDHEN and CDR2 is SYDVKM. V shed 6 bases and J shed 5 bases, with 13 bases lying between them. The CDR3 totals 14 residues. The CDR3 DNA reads TGTGCCAGCAGCCCGGGACGGGACAATGAAAAACTGTTTTTT. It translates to CASSPGRDNEKLFF. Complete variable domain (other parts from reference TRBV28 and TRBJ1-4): DVKVTQSSRYLVKRTGEKVFLECVQDMDHENMFWYRQDPGLGLRLIYFSYDVKMKEKGDIPEGYSVSREKKERFSLILESASTNQTSMYLCASSPGRDNEKLFFGSGTQLSVL.

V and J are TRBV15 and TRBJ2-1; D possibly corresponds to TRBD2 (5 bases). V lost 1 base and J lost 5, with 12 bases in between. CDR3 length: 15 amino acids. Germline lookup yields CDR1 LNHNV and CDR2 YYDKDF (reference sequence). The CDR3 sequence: CATSRGISGDNEQFF. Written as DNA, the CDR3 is TGTGCCACCAGCAGAGGTATTTCCGGGGACAATGAGCAGTTCTTC.

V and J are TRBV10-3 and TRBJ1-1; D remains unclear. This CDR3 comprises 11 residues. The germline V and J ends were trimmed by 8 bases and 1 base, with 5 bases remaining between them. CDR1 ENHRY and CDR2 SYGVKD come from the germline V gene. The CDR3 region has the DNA TGTGCCATCGGAACGAACACTGAAGCTTTCTTT. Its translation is CAIGTNTEAFF.

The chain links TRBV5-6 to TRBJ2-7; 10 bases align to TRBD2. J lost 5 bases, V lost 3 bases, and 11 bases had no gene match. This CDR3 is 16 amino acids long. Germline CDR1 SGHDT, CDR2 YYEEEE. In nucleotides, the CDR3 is TGTGCCAGCAGCTCATCCTTTCTAGCGGGAGCTAACGAGCAGTACTTC. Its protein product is CASSSSFLAGANEQYF.

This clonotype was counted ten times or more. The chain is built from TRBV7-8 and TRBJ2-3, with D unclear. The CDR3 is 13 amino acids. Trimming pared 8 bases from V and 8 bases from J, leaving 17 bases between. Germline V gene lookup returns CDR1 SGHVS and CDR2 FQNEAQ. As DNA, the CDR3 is TGTGCCAGCGGTTCGAAGGTCCTCCGTACGCAGTATTTT. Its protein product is CASGSKVLRTQYF. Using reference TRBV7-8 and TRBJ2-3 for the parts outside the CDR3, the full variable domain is GAGVSQSPRYKVAKRGQDVALRCDPISGHVSLFWYQQALGQGPEFLTYFQNEAQLDKSGLPSDRFFAERPEGSVSTLKIQRTQQEDSAVYLCASGSKVLRTQYFGPGTRLTVL.